Included here is one T cell receptor beta chain sequence, with context. This sample stems from a study of blood T cell repertoires in COVID-19. Trimming stripped 0 bases from V and 4 bases from J, with 18 bases between. Germline CDR1 and CDR2: GTSNPN and SVGIG (reference sequence). The CDR3 sequence is 16 residues long. Repertoires were generated with immunoSEQ multiplex PCR, while TCRdb's copy carries only in-frame clones and drops some. Among hundreds of thousands of clones listed, around 90% were seen once. This chain uses TRBV30 with TRBJ1-2, with a weak D call TRBD1 (6 bases). The TCR originated in a woman between 18 and 29 years old with acute COVID-19. Source material: PBMCs or T cells enriched from blood (not recorded which). The CDR3: CAWSVGVFGQLYGYTF. The CDR3 nucleotides read TGTGCCTGGAGTGTAGGGGTATTCGGACAGCTCTATGGCTACACCTTC.